This paragraph reports one TCR beta chain. This specimen belongs to a study of graft-versus-host responses after intestinal transplantation. V was clipped by 0 bases and J by 1 base, with 7 bases between them. Germline loops: CDR1 SGHNT, CDR2 YYREEE (reference sequence). The CDR3 has 14 amino acids. TCRdb's table, derived via immunoSEQ multiplex PCR, lists solely in-frame clones and lacks some. Among fewer than 15,000 clones, just under 85% were seen once, and the ten largest hold roughly 25%. The TCR comes from a human patient who received an intestinal transplant, so some T cells may come from the graft donor. Source: PBMCs, taken after intestinal transplantation. The J gene is TRBJ1-1, the V gene TRBV5-4; D is uncertain. For the CDR3, the DNA is TGTGCCAGCAGCTTGGGTGGACCGAACACTGAAGCTTTCTTT. This codes for CASSLGGPNTEAFF.